Listed here are 31 T cell receptor beta chains from one sample, sequenced in a study of blood T cell repertoires in COVID-19. Clones were read by immunoSEQ multiplex PCR, and TCRdb kept only the in-frame ones, dropping some. The sample contains about 76,000 clones, 80% to 90% of which appear only once. Material for sequencing was peripheral blood. The receptors stem from a man aged 55 to 70 with COVID-19, enrolled during active disease.

The rearrangement uses TRBV12-5 and TRBJ1-6, with D possibly being TRBD1 (6 bases). The CDR3 extends over 14 amino acids. The V gene's germline CDR1 is LGHNT and CDR2 FRNRAP. Trimming left V 6 bases short and J 7 bases short, with 13 bases between. DNA for the CDR3: TGTGCTAGTGGACGGGACACCGCGAATTCACCCCTCCACTTT. Amino acids: CASGRDTANSPLHF.

This rearrangement joins TRBV2 to TRBJ2-7, with a weak D call TRBD2 (6 bases). Trimming removed 8 bases from V and 7 bases from J, with 18 bases in between. Germline V gene data show CDR1 as SNHLY and CDR2 as FYNNEI. The CDR3 length is 13 residues. This CDR3 reads CASLGGSSREQYF. The CDR3 DNA sequence: TGTGCCAGCTTGGGAGGAAGTTCTCGTGAGCAGTACTTC.

This clone was detected once. The rearrangement links TRBV19 to TRBJ2-6; 11 nucleotides align to TRBD2. Germline CDR1 and CDR2: LNHDA and SQIVND (reference sequence). The CDR3 consists of 18 residues. Germline trimming cut 4 bases from V and 0 bases from J; bases unmatched to any gene: 5. This CDR3 reads CASSRGTSGVSGANVLTF. For the CDR3, the DNA is TGTGCCAGTAGTAGGGGGACTAGCGGAGTCTCTGGGGCCAACGTCCTGACTTTC.

CDR3 in DNA: TGTGCCAGCAGTACGGGACAGGACCTTAGCAATCAGCCCCAGCATTTT. It is translated as CASSTGQDLSNQPQHF. V gene TRBV7-2 combines with J gene TRBJ1-5; 8 positions agree with TRBD1. Germline assignment: CDR1 SGHTA and CDR2 FQGNSA. The CDR3 has 16 amino acids. The V gene end was trimmed by 6 bases and the J gene end by 0 bases; junction bases not matched to a gene: 7.

This clone has just one count. The chain joins TRBV21-1 to TRBJ1-2; TRBD1, the table's D call, lacks a check against the DNA. TRBV21-1 is reported as a pseudogene. The CDR3 is 13 amino acids. The CDR3: CASSKSRNYGYTF. DNA for the CDR3: TGTGCCAGCAGCAAAAGCAGGAACTATGGCTACACCTTC.

The chain combines TRBV4-1 with TRBJ2-1; TRBD2 agrees at 10 bases. V lost 3 bases and J lost 9; bases outside the gene matches: 5. The CDR3 contains 14 residues. In germline, CDR1 is MGHRA, CDR2 YSYEKL. The CDR3: CASSQSGGVGEQFF. In DNA, the CDR3 is TGCGCCAGCAGCCAGAGCGGGGGGGTGGGTGAGCAGTTCTTC.

J is TRBJ1-6 and V is TRBV19; D remains unclear. The CDR3 length is 14 residues. V lost 6 bases, J lost 7 bases, and 13 bases lay in between. Germline CDR1 LNHDA, CDR2 SQIVND (reference sequence). CDR3 residues: CASRLDGVNSPLHF. The DNA for the CDR3 is TGTGCCAGTAGACTCGACGGAGTAAATTCACCCCTCCACTTT.

The chain uses TRBV19 and TRBJ1-5; D call uncertain. The CDR3 loop spans 17 amino acids. In germline, CDR1 is LNHDA, CDR2 SQIVND (reference sequence). The ends were cut back, 6 bases at V and 2 bases at J, with 20 bases in the middle. CDR3 nucleotide sequence: TGTGCCAGTAGACGGGATACTCCTTACCCAGGCAATCAGCCCCAGCATTTT. Translation: CASRRDTPYPGNQPQHF.

V usage is TRBV27 and J usage is TRBJ2-7, with no clear D. This CDR3 is 14 amino acids long. From germline, CDR1 is MNHEY and CDR2 SMNVEV (reference sequence). Trimming left V 3 bases short and J 4 bases short, with 13 bases between. The CDR3 DNA follows: TGTGCCAGCAGTTTCCAGGCCGCTCTATACGAGCAGTACTTC. Translation: CASSFQAALYEQYF.

The chain has TRBV23-1 and TRBJ2-3; 7 bases agree with TRBD1. TRBV23-1 is an ORF for which the function is uncertain. The V segment lost 0 bases and the J segment 6 bases; nucleotides outside the gene matches: 3. CDR3 length equals 14 residues. The CDR3 sequence is CASSQSEGADTQYF. The CDR3 DNA is TGCGCCAGCAGTCAATCTGAGGGGGCGGATACGCAGTATTTT.

V usage is TRBV10-1 and J usage is TRBJ2-2, with D tentatively TRBD1 (6 bases). Germline V lookup: CDR1 WNHNN, CDR2 SYGVQD (reference sequence). V lost 2 bases and J 10 bases, leaving 14 bases between the germline ends. This CDR3 contains 14 residues. This CDR3 is CASSEDRFQVELFF. The CDR3 DNA reads TGCGCCAGCAGTGAGGACAGGTTTCAAGTGGAGCTGTTTTTT.

The V call is TRBV5-1, the J call TRBJ1-1; a possible D gene is TRBD1 (6 bases). The CDR3 extends over 18 amino acids. The germline CDR1 and CDR2 sequences are SGHRS and YFSETQ. V dropped 0 bases and J dropped 2 bases, with 20 bases sitting between them. CDR3 DNA sequence: TGCGCCAGCAGCTTGGCCGGTACCCCAGGGGAGGGAAACACTGAAGCTTTCTTT. Translation: CASSLAGTPGEGNTEAFF.

This chain uses TRBV7-7 with TRBJ2-2, with D possibly being TRBD1 (5 bases). V lost 5 bases, J lost 5 bases, and 9 bases lay in between. The CDR3 spans 13 residues. The germline V gene encodes CDR1 SSHAT and CDR2 FNYEAQ (reference sequence). The CDR3 nucleotides are TGTGCCAGCAGCAAAGGGGAAACCGGGGAGCTGTTTTTT. As protein: CASSKGETGELFF.

The chain has TRBV10-1 and TRBJ1-1, with D unclear. Germline CDR1 reads WNHNN; CDR2 reads SYGVQD (reference sequence). The CDR3 has 12 amino acids. Trimming pared 5 bases from V and 7 bases from J, leaving 11 bases between. CDR3 nucleotides: TGCGCCAGCAGTATCCCTGGCGGTGAAGCTTTCTTT. It specifies CASSIPGGEAFF.

The chain employs TRBV5-5 and TRBJ2-7; D remains ambiguous. Trimming removed 4 bases at V and 3 bases at J, with 14 bases between. The CDR3 totals 14 residues. CDR1 and CDR2 (germline): SGHKS, YYEKEE (reference sequence). The CDR3 sequence: CASSRLGQVYEQYF. CDR3 nucleotides: TGTGCCAGCAGCCGGCTTGGCCAGGTCTACGAGCAGTACTTC.

This chain uses TRBV5-1 with TRBJ2-4, with TRBD1 matching over 9 bases. CDR1 is SGHRS, CDR2 YFSETQ, per germline. V lost 6 bases, J lost 4 bases, and 5 bases stayed unmatched. This CDR3 is built from 14 residues. The CDR3 loop is CASTAGTGKNIQYF. In DNA form, the CDR3 reads TGCGCCAGCACAGCCGGGACAGGGAAAAACATTCAGTACTTC.

The genes are TRBV6-5 and TRBJ1-1; no firm D call. Germline V gene sequence: CDR1 MNHEY, CDR2 SVGAGI. Between the trimmed V and J ends, which lost 5 bases and 3 bases, there was a span of 4 bases. The CDR3 is 11 amino acids. CDR3 nucleotides: TGTGCCAGCAGTCAATACACTGAAGCTTTCTTT. It translates to CASSQYTEAFF.

This chain links TRBV19 with TRBJ2-2; maybe TRBD2 (5 bases). Germline CDR1 LNHDA, CDR2 SQIVND (reference sequence). CDR3 length: 13 residues. Trimming removed 5 bases at V and 7 bases at J, with 11 bases between. The CDR3 loop is CASSAPGDGELFF. DNA of the CDR3: TGTGCCAGTAGTGCGCCCGGGGACGGGGAGCTGTTTTTT.

V usage is TRBV7-9 and J usage is TRBJ2-2; TRBD1 might be the D (6 bases). V gave up 5 bases and J gave up 15 bases, with 13 bases separating them. CDR3 size: 11 residues. CDR1 and CDR2 from the germline V gene are SEHNR and FQNEAQ (reference sequence). The CDR3 sequence is CASSPGRGLFF. CDR3 in DNA: TGTGCCAGCAGCCCCGGTAGGGGGTTGTTTTTT.

This chain's CDR3 is CASSWGTSGGNEQFF. In DNA form, the CDR3 reads TGTGCCAGCAGCTGGGGGACTAGCGGGGGAAATGAGCAGTTCTTC. The chain employs TRBV11-2 and TRBJ2-1; 14 bases are a match to TRBD2. The CDR3 covers 15 residues. Germline assignment: CDR1 SGHAT and CDR2 FQNNGV. Unmatched junction bases numbered 3, after V lost 4 bases and J lost 7 bases.

The chain employs TRBV11-2 and TRBJ1-6; the D gene is possibly TRBD1 (5 bases). V lost 1 base and J 10 bases, leaving 11 bases between the germline ends. The CDR3 runs 14 residues. In germline, CDR1 is SGHAT, CDR2 FQNNGV. This CDR3 is CASSLVTGGSPLHF. The DNA of the CDR3 is TGTGCCAGCAGCTTAGTTACAGGAGGGTCACCCCTCCACTTT.

This clone has more than one count but fewer than ten. The chain uses TRBV30 and TRBJ2-1; D may be TRBD2 (5 bases). V gave up 2 bases and J gave up 7 bases, with 15 bases separating them. Germline loops: CDR1 GTSNPN, CDR2 SVGIG (reference sequence). CDR3 length equals 14 residues. This CDR3 reads CAWSPGLDGNEQFF. DNA for the CDR3: TGTGCCTGGAGTCCAGGACTTGACGGGAATGAGCAGTTCTTC.

The rearrangement links TRBV19 to TRBJ2-3; 7 nucleotides line up with TRBD1. Germline V CDR1 and CDR2: LNHDA, SQIVND (reference sequence). There are 14 residues in the CDR3. With V trimmed by 6 bases and J by 4 bases, 7 bases remained unmatched. The CDR3: CASSLQGQADTQYF. In DNA, the CDR3 is TGTGCCAGTAGCCTACAGGGGCAAGCAGATACGCAGTATTTT. Full variable domain (rest looked up from reference TRBV19 and TRBJ2-3): DGGITQSPKYLFRKEGQNVTLSCEQNLNHDAMYWYRQDPGQGLRLIYYSQIVNDFQKGDIAEGYSVSREKKESFPLTVTSAQKNPTAFYLCASSLQGQADTQYFGPGTRLTVL.

The chain couples TRBV20-1 to TRBJ1-1; D is uncertain. In germline, CDR1 is DFQATT, CDR2 SNEGSKA (reference sequence). The CDR3 is 11 residues long. V lost 4 bases to trimming and J lost 8 bases, with 11 bases between them. CDR3 in DNA: TGCAGTGCTAATTTCCCAACAGAAGCTTTCTTT. It encodes CSANFPTEAFF.

The V and J genes are TRBV12-3 or TRBV12-4 and TRBJ1-6; TRBD1 agrees at 8 bases. The V segment lost 6 bases and the J segment 14 bases; nucleotides outside the gene matches: 9. This CDR3 comprises 13 residues. The CDR3: CASRGGQGRSLHF. The CDR3 DNA sequence: TGTGCCAGCAGAGGAGGACAGGGCAGGTCCCTCCACTTT.

The rearrangement uses TRBV5-4 and TRBJ2-5; D unresolved. The ends were cut back, 5 bases at V and 3 bases at J, with 11 bases in the middle. CDR1 SGHNT and CDR2 YYREEE come from the germline V gene (reference sequence). This CDR3 contains 13 residues. Here the CDR3 reads CASSPSLKETQYF. The CDR3, as DNA: TGTGCCAGCAGTCCTTCACTTAAAGAGACCCAGTACTTC.

The V gene is TRBV3-1 (or the pseudogene TRBV3-2), the J gene TRBJ2-7, with D tentatively TRBD1 (7 bases). Germline values: CDR1 LGHDT, CDR2 YNNKEL (reference sequence). V was shortened by 1 base and J by 2 bases, with 12 bases between the two germline ends. The CDR3 sequence is 15 residues long. DNA for the CDR3: TGTGCCAGCAGCCAAGGTCCCAGGGGGGCCTACGAGCAGTACTTC. It yields the protein CASSQGPRGAYEQYF.

V usage is TRBV11-2 and J usage is TRBJ1-6; 10 bases are shared with TRBD1. The J segment lost 6 bases and the V segment lost 4 bases, leaving 12 bases of the junction unmatched. This CDR3 is 18 amino acids long. Germline V gives CDR1 SGHAT, CDR2 FQNNGV. The CDR3 DNA is TGTGCCAGCAGCTCTATTAAACGACAGGGGGCTTCTAATTCACCCCTCCACTTT. Translated, it gives CASSSIKRQGASNSPLHF.

The V and J genes are TRBV5-1 and TRBJ2-5; 11 bases agree with TRBD1. Per germline, CDR1 SGHRS and CDR2 YFSETQ. V shed 4 bases, J shed 6 bases, and the junction held 8 bases outside the gene matches. The CDR3 covers 15 residues. The CDR3 DNA sequence: TGCGCCAGCAGCCCCCGGGACAGGGGGTTGAAGACCCAGTACTTC. It specifies CASSPRDRGLKTQYF.

V and J are TRBV5-1 and TRBJ1-2, with 10 nucleotides matching TRBD1. This CDR3 is built from 14 residues. CDR1 and CDR2 from the germline V gene are SGHRS and YFSETQ. Trimming took 2 bases from V and 5 from J; bases not matched to a gene: 3. Written as DNA, the CDR3 is TGCGCCAGCAGCTTCGGGACAGGGGTTTATGGCTACACCTTC. Translation gives CASSFGTGVYGYTF.

The rearrangement links TRBV5-4 to TRBJ2-1, with D possibly matching TRBD2 (5 bases). V dropped 0 bases and J dropped 0 bases, with 7 bases sitting between them. This CDR3 is 15 amino acids long. Per germline, CDR1 SGHNT and CDR2 YYREEE (reference sequence). CDR3 sequence reads: CASSLEGVSYNEQFF. The CDR3 DNA reads TGTGCCAGCAGCTTGGAGGGAGTCTCCTACAATGAGCAGTTCTTC.